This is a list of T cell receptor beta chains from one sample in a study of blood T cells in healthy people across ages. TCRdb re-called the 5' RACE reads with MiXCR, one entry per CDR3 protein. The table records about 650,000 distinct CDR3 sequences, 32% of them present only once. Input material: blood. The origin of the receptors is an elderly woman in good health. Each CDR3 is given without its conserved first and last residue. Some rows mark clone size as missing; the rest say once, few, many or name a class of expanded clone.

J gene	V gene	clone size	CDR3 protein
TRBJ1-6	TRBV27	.	ASSTRESSYNSPLH
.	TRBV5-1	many	ASSPPGTGSEQY
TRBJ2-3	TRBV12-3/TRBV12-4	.	ASRRTVSTDVQY
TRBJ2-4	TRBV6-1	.	ASSLGTVGGKRKNIQY
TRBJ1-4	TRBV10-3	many	AISEQAKEKLF
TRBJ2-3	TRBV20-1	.	SARALIRTSGPPDTQY
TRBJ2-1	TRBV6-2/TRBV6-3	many	ASSAGPPPTNEQF
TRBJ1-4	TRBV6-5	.	ASRPGPTNEKLF
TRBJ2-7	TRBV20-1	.	SARLGSSYEQY
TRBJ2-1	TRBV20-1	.	SARDENPGPNGEQF
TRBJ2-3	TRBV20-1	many	SAAGTLSRHGTDTQY
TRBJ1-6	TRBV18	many	ASSTTGDSPLH
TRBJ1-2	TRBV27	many	ANDEGNGYT
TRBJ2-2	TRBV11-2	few	ASSLAGGGPNTGELF
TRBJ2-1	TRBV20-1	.	SSEGPSYNEQF
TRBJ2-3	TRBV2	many	ASSVRQGSTDTQY
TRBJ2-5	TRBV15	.	ATSRRGSLGVRETQY
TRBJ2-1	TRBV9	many	ASSVEAGGQF
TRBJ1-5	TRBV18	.	ASSPPGLPNQPQH
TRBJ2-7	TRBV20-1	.	SASRLAGSYEQY
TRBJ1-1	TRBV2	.	ASRTGLGTEAF
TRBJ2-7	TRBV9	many	ASSVGPRGSYEQY
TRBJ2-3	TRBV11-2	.	ASSPRTRYPTDTQY
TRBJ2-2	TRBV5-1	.	ASSLDSSGAGELF
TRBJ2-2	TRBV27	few	ASSVRGIRGELF
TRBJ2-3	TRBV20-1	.	SARVAEAGTDTQY
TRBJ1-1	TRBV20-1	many	SAEDSPYSF
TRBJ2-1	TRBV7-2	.	ASSFERDLGEQF
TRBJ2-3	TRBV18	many	ASSPRTGSTDTQY
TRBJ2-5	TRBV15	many	ATSRDGDVIQETQY
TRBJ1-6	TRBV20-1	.	SARVRQGQASPLH
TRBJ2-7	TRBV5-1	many	ASSPTGGFYEQY
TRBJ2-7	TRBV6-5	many	ASIATGTGNYEQY
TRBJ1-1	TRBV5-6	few	ASSLGTGTRSNTEAF
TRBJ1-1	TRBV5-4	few	ASRPPRGENTEAF
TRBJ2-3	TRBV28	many	ASSFATLTDTQY
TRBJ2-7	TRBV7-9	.	ASSTVDEQY